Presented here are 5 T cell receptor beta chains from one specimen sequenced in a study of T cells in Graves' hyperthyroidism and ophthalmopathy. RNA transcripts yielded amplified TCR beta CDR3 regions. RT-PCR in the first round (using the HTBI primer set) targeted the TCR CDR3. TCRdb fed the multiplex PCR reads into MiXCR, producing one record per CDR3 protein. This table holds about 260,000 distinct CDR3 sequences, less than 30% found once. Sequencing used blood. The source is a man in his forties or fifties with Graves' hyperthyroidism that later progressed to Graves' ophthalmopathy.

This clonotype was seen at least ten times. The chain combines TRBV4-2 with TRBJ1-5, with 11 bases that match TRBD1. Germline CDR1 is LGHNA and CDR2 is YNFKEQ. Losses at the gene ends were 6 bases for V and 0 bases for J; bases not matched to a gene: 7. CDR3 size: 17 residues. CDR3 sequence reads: CASSLGTGGYSNQPQHF. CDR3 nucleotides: TGTGCCAGCAGTCTCGGGACAGGGGGGTATAGCAATCAGCCCCAGCATTTT.

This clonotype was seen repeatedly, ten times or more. CDR3 residues: CASSAQGRDYEQYF. The DNA of the CDR3 is TGTGCCAGCAGTGCCCAGGGGCGGGACTACGAGCAGTACTTC. This chain joins TRBV28 and TRBJ2-7; D possibly uses TRBD1 or TRBD2 (6 bases each). V lost 5 bases and J lost 3, with 14 bases in between. Germline CDR1 and CDR2: MDHEN and SYDVKM. The CDR3 is made up of 14 amino acids.

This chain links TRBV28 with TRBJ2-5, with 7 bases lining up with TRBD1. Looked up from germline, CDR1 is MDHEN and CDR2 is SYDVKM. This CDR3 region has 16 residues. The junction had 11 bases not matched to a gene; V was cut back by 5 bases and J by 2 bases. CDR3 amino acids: CASSGAGRGNQETQYF. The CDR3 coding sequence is TGTGCCAGCAGTGGGGCCGGCAGGGGGAATCAAGAGACCCAGTACTTC.

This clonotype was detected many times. As DNA, the CDR3 is TGTGCCAGCAGCTTCCACAGGGGGGGCAACACCGGGGAGCTGTTTTTT. This translates into CASSFHRGGNTGELFF. This rearrangement joins TRBV7-3 to TRBJ2-2; TRBD1 might be the D (8 bases). CDR3 length equals 16 residues. Trimming pared 3 bases from V and 2 bases from J, leaving 13 bases between. The germline V gene has CDR1 SGHTA and CDR2 FQGTGA.

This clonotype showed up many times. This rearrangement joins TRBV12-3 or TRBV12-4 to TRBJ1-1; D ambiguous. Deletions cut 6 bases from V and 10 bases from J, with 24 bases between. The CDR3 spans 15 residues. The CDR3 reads CASRGWVGSGVGAFF. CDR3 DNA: TGTGCCAGCAGGGGGTGGGTAGGGAGCGGTGTAGGAGCTTTCTTT.